The 29 T cell receptor beta chains reported below all come from one sample, sequenced in a study of cytomegalovirus exposure and HLA in healthy donors. The PCR made use of 60 Vbeta and 13 Jbeta primers. Clones were read by immunoSEQ multiplex PCR, and TCRdb kept only the in-frame ones, dropping some. Altogether 170,000 or so clones are present, approximately 80% being singletons, with the ten largest covering roughly 6.3%. Specimen: PBMCs. The receptors here all came from a male donor in good health and CMV-seropositive.

This chain uses TRBV5-1 with TRBJ2-7; TRBD1 is a possible D gene (6 bases). The germline V gene has CDR1 SGHRS and CDR2 YFSETQ. CDR3 length: 13 residues. Trimming removed 8 bases at V and 2 bases at J, with 14 bases between. As DNA, the CDR3 is TGCGCCAGTAGAGAAGAGGGGGCCTACGAGCAGTACTTC. Residues: CASREEGAYEQYF.

The chain links TRBV30 to TRBJ2-7, with 10 bases that match TRBD1. The CDR3 is made up of 15 amino acids. The germline gives CDR1 GTSNPN, CDR2 SVGIG (reference sequence). V lost 0 bases to trimming and J lost 2 bases; unmatched junction nucleotides: 4. The CDR3 sequence is CAWSVGGTGAYEQYF. CDR3 nucleotide sequence: TGTGCCTGGAGTGTAGGCGGGACAGGGGCCTACGAGCAGTACTTC.

The chain has TRBV6-1 and TRBJ1-2, with 7 bases matching TRBD1. The CDR3 consists of 14 residues. In germline, CDR1 is MNHNS, CDR2 SASEGT. J lost 4 bases, V lost 8 bases, and 10 bases had no gene match. CDR3 residues: CASRTTGLPYGYTF. DNA of the CDR3: TGTGCCAGCCGCACGACAGGGTTACCCTATGGCTACACCTTC.

The J gene is TRBJ1-1, the V gene TRBV5-4, with D possibly matching TRBD1 (5 bases). Germline V CDR1 and CDR2: SGHNT, YYREEE (reference sequence). The CDR3 consists of 15 residues. Trimming removed 4 bases at V and 2 bases at J, with 15 bases between. The CDR3 protein is CASSKASGLNTEAFF. The DNA of the CDR3 is TGTGCCAGCAGCAAGGCCTCGGGACTTAACACTGAAGCTTTCTTT.

The table lists this clone with a count of one. This chain links TRBV5-8 with TRBJ1-1, with D possibly matching TRBD1 (6 bases). CDR3 length equals 15 residues. V shed 6 bases and J shed 5 bases, with 20 bases lying between them. The germline CDR1 and CDR2 sequences are SGHTS and YDEGEE. The CDR3 sequence: CASIGGSQRGTEAFF. The CDR3 DNA reads TGTGCCAGCATAGGGGGTAGCCAGAGGGGAACTGAAGCTTTCTTT.

The CDR3 spells CASSLIGGANEQFF. In DNA form, the CDR3 reads TGTGCCAGCAGCTTAATTGGAGGCGCCAATGAGCAGTTCTTC. The rearrangement joins TRBV7-3 to TRBJ2-1, with TRBD2 as a possible D gene (5 bases). The CDR3 runs 14 residues. Trimming pared 1 base from V and 6 bases from J, leaving 10 bases between. The germline V gene has CDR1 SGHTA and CDR2 FQGTGA.

This clone was counted between two and nine times. Germline and junction disagree at one end, which may indicate a read error. This sequence joins TRBV7-9 and TRBJ1-2; the match to TRBD1 covers 7 bases. Germline-derived CDR1 and CDR2 are SEHNR and FQNEAQ (reference sequence). This CDR3 region has 18 residues. CDR3 nucleotide sequence: TGTTCCAGCAGCTTGAGGGCCCGGCCCGGGACAGAGGAGGATGGCTACACCTTC. Translated: CSSSLRARPGTEEDGYTF.

This clone has a handful of counts. The chain has TRBV7-8 and TRBJ1-2; D not resolved. CDR1 and CDR2 from the germline V gene are SGHVS and FQNEAQ. The CDR3 has 14 residues. Trimming removed 3 bases at V and 8 bases at J, with 16 bases between. CDR3: CASSFTDGPGGYTF. The CDR3 DNA reads as TGTGCCAGCAGCTTCACCGACGGGCCGGGAGGCTACACCTTC. The entire variable domain, with the rest obtained from reference TRBV7-8 and TRBJ1-2, is as follows: GAGVSQSPRYKVAKRGQDVALRCDPISGHVSLFWYQQALGQGPEFLTYFQNEAQLDKSGLPSDRFFAERPEGSVSTLKIQRTQQEDSAVYLCASSFTDGPGGYTFGSGTRLTVV.

The chain combines TRBV18 with TRBJ1-1, with D tentatively TRBD1 (5 bases). The CDR3 totals 14 residues. Germline values: CDR1 KGHSH, CDR2 LQKENI. Trimming took off 2 bases at V and 3 bases at J, with 10 bases between the two ends. CDR3 bases: TGTGCCAGCTCACCAAATGGGGGGGACACTGAAGCTTTCTTT. It translates to CASSPNGGDTEAFF. Full variable domain (rest looked up from reference TRBV18 and TRBJ1-1): NAGVMQNPRHLVRRRGQEARLRCSPMKGHSHVYWYRQLPEEGLKFMVYLQKENIIDESGMPKERFSAEFPKEGPSILRIQQVVRGDSAAYFCASSPNGGDTEAFFGQGTRLTVV.

The rearrangement uses TRBV27 and TRBJ1-2, with 7 nucleotides matching TRBD1. The CDR3 loop spans 19 amino acids. V was pared by 1 base and J by 1 base, with 15 bases of the junction left unmatched. CDR1 and CDR2 (germline): MNHEY, SMNVEV (reference sequence). CDR3 nucleotide sequence: TGTGCCAGCAGTTTATATTTTGTGGGTCGAGACAGGGATAACTATGGCTACACCTTC. This sequence encodes CASSLYFVGRDRDNYGYTF.

The genes are TRBV18 and TRBJ1-1; D unresolved. Germline V CDR1 and CDR2: KGHSH, LQKENI. The V gene lost 5 bases and the J gene lost 3 bases, with 10 bases spanning the gap. This CDR3 region has 13 residues. As DNA, the CDR3 is TGTGCCAGCTCATCTAATATCGACACTGAAGCTTTCTTT. Its protein product is CASSSNIDTEAFF.

This chain uses TRBV6-5 with TRBJ1-3; no clear D gene. The CDR3 is 16 amino acids. From germline, CDR1 is MNHEY and CDR2 SVGAGI. Trimming stripped 0 bases from V and 0 bases from J, with 9 bases between. The CDR3 reads CASSYSSGSSGNTIYF. CDR3 DNA sequence: TGTGCCAGCAGTTACTCCTCGGGGAGCTCTGGAAACACCATATATTTT.

V and J are TRBV6-5 and TRBJ1-2; D uncertain. V was cut by 0 bases and J by 4 bases, with 9 bases left in between. Per the germline V gene, CDR1 is MNHEY and CDR2 is SVGAGI. The CDR3 contains 14 residues. CDR3 in amino acids: CASSYSDGIYGYTF. The CDR3 DNA reads TGTGCCAGCAGTTACTCGGACGGGATCTATGGCTACACCTTC.

The chain combines TRBV5-1 with TRBJ2-7; 10 bases agree with TRBD2. Germline V gene lookup returns CDR1 SGHRS and CDR2 YFSETQ. There are 15 residues in the CDR3. V lost 2 bases, J lost 0 bases, and 2 bases stayed unmatched. CDR3 DNA: TGCGCCAGCAGCTTCGGACTAGCGGTCTCCTACGAGCAGTACTTC. Translated, it gives CASSFGLAVSYEQYF.

This chain uses TRBV5-5 with TRBJ2-7; D gene unclear. The germline V gene encodes CDR1 SGHKS and CDR2 YYEKEE (reference sequence). V was clipped by 0 bases and J by 3 bases, with 13 bases between them. The CDR3 runs to 15 residues. The CDR3 is CASSLDAAGYYEQYF. In DNA, the CDR3 is TGTGCCAGCAGCTTGGATGCGGCCGGATACTACGAGCAGTACTTC.

V is TRBV13 and J is TRBJ2-3; a weak D match, TRBD1 (5 bases). Germline V gene sequence: CDR1 PRHDT, CDR2 FYEKMQ (reference sequence). V lost 5 bases and J 1 base, leaving 10 bases between the germline ends. This CDR3 is built from 14 residues. The CDR3 region has the DNA TGTGCCAGCAGCCGAAGACAGCGCACAGATACGCAGTATTTT. Amino acids: CASSRRQRTDTQYF.

The chain employs TRBV29-1 and TRBJ2-3, with 8 nucleotides matching TRBD2. Germline V gene sequence: CDR1 SQVTM, CDR2 ANQGSEA. This CDR3 has 12 residues. J was trimmed by 6 bases and V by 5 bases; bases with no gene match: 4. CDR3 protein: CSVLGRGDTQYF. In DNA form, the CDR3 reads TGCAGCGTTCTCGGGAGGGGGGATACGCAGTATTTT.

The chain is built from TRBV2 and TRBJ2-3; 7 bases fit TRBD1. Losses at the gene ends were 7 bases for V and 2 bases for J; bases not matched to a gene: 9. Looked up from germline, CDR1 is SNHLY and CDR2 is FYNNEI. This CDR3 comprises 15 residues. The CDR3 DNA is TGTGCCAGCAACGTTAAGGGGGCCCCCACAGATACGCAGTATTTT. Amino acids: CASNVKGAPTDTQYF.

The chain links TRBV5-4 to TRBJ2-5; 10 nucleotides agree with TRBD2. The J segment lost 5 bases and the V segment lost 2 bases, leaving 3 bases of the junction unmatched. The CDR3 is 14 residues long. Germline V lookup: CDR1 SGHNT, CDR2 YYREEE (reference sequence). The CDR3 loop reads CASSFGTSDETQYF. The CDR3 nucleotides read TGTGCCAGCAGCTTCGGGACTAGCGACGAGACCCAGTACTTC.

J is TRBJ1-5 and V is TRBV6-1, with D perhaps TRBD1 (6 bases). The CDR3 is 15 amino acids. The V end was cut by 4 bases, the J end by 0 bases, with 10 bases between. Germline values: CDR1 MNHNS, CDR2 SASEGT. The CDR3 spells CASSATGHSNQPQHF. The CDR3 region has the DNA TGTGCCAGCAGTGCGACAGGACATAGCAATCAGCCCCAGCATTTT.

V and J are TRBV7-3 and TRBJ2-2, with D perhaps matching TRBD2 (5 bases). The V gene's germline CDR1 is SGHTA and CDR2 FQGTGA. The CDR3 runs 16 residues. V dropped 3 bases and J dropped 2 bases, with 13 bases sitting between them. CDR3 DNA sequence: TGTGCCAGCAGCTTCCGGGCTGCGGGTAACACCGGGGAGCTGTTTTTT. Translating it yields CASSFRAAGNTGELFF.

The chain uses TRBV19 and TRBJ1-1; perhaps TRBD1 as D (6 bases). Germline V gene sequence: CDR1 LNHDA, CDR2 SQIVND (reference sequence). The CDR3 loop spans 14 amino acids. Trimming cost V 5 bases and J 6 bases, with 16 bases left between them. CDR3 nucleotide sequence: TGTGCCAGTAGTTTACAGGGTACTGTCGCTGAAGCTTTCTTT. Residues: CASSLQGTVAEAFF.

The rearrangement uses TRBV6-5 and TRBJ1-2, with 7 bases identical to TRBD1. Trimming took 2 bases from V and 8 from J; bases not matched to a gene: 8. This CDR3 contains 14 residues. The germline gives CDR1 MNHEY, CDR2 SVGAGI. This chain's CDR3 is CASSYQADRVGYTF. The CDR3 DNA is TGTGCCAGCAGTTACCAGGCCGACAGGGTCGGCTACACCTTC.

This clone was seen once. The genes are TRBV10-3 and TRBJ2-7; D is undetermined. This CDR3 has 12 residues. Germline lookup yields CDR1 ENHRY and CDR2 SYGVKD. Trimming removed 3 bases at V and 0 bases at J, with 3 bases between. The CDR3 loop reads CAISDSSYEQYF. Here the CDR3 DNA reads TGTGCCATCAGTGACAGCTCCTACGAGCAGTACTTC.

The table lists this clone with a few counts. This chain links TRBV18 with TRBJ1-2, with 7 bases fitting TRBD1. The CDR3 totals 13 residues. Germline V gives CDR1 KGHSH, CDR2 LQKENI. The V segment lost 6 bases and the J segment 2 bases; nucleotides outside the gene matches: 3. CDR3 in amino acids: CASSEGANYGYTF. CDR3 coding DNA: TGTGCCAGCTCCGAGGGGGCCAACTATGGCTACACCTTC.

The rearrangement joins TRBV28 to TRBJ1-5; a possible D gene is TRBD1 (5 bases). The V end lost 7 bases, the J end lost 6 bases, and 10 bases lay between the germline ends. There are 12 residues in the CDR3. From germline, CDR1 is MDHEN and CDR2 SYDVKM. The CDR3 here is CASKGMPQPQHF. The DNA for the CDR3 is TGTGCCAGCAAGGGGATGCCTCAGCCCCAGCATTTT.

This clone was seen only a few times. This chain links TRBV5-1 with TRBJ2-1; TRBD1 agrees at 10 bases. Trimming at V came to 0 bases and at J to 5 bases, leaving 8 bases not matched to a gene. The CDR3 covers 17 residues. In germline, CDR1 is SGHRS, CDR2 YFSETQ. For the CDR3, the DNA is TGCGCCAGCAGCTTGGGTTCGACAGGGGGCATCCACAATGAGCAGTTCTTC. Translated: CASSLGSTGGIHNEQFF.

The chain is built from TRBV30 and TRBJ1-4; 7 positions agree with TRBD1. Unmatched junction bases numbered 5, after V lost 4 bases and J lost 6 bases. CDR1 GTSNPN and CDR2 SVGIG come from the germline V gene (reference sequence). The CDR3 consists of 13 residues. CDR3 region: CAWTGGIDEKLFF. The CDR3 nucleotides read TGTGCCTGGACAGGGGGGATCGATGAAAAACTGTTTTTT.

The rearrangement uses TRBV7-2 and TRBJ1-2; maybe TRBD1 (5 bases). Germline V CDR1 and CDR2: SGHTA, FQGNSA. CDR3 size: 14 residues. Deletions cut 5 bases from V and 5 bases from J, with 15 bases between. CDR3 residues: CASSPRGPLYGYTF. Written as DNA, the CDR3 is TGTGCCAGCAGCCCGCGGGGACCTCTTTATGGCTACACCTTC.